One TCR beta chain is described in this entry. Its target is unknown. The source of the sample is a study of human T cells and chemical hapten exposure. Study-wide context: TCR yields per sample varied, mainly owing to small pooled library volume differences.

Time point denoted: healthy volunteer bleed at 2 weeks. Total RNA came from unfractionated whole blood. Unique molecular identifiers were linked by the library to individual cDNA molecules. In the original analysis: A per-sample median of roughly 91,000 TCRs was observed, with a range of roughly 23,224 to 700,000. TCRdb re-called the RACE reads with MiXCR, one entry per CDR3 protein. These V and J calls rely on TCRdb rather than the paper's analysis. The data hold about 45,000 distinct CDR3 sequences, with roughly 4.5% observed a single time. Regarding the study as a whole: TCRs above 1 in 1000 frequency stayed constant with DPC sensitization.

The germline V gene has CDR1 DFQATT and CDR2 SNEGSKA (reference sequence). The CDR3 spans 19 residues. V was trimmed by 1 base and J by 1 base, leaving 20 bases between them. Sequenced sample: whole blood. The chain links TRBV20-1 to TRBJ2-6; D is perhaps TRBD2 (6 bases). This TCR came from a female donor in good health. Some clones in this sample may be carry-over from other donors' samples. The CDR3 DNA is TGCAGTGCTAGAGCTCGGGGGATGAGTTTAGAGTCTGGGGCCAACGTCCTGACTTTC. Amino acid sequence: CSARARGMSLESGANVLTF.